This T cell receptor (beta chain) was recorded in a study of cytomegalovirus exposure and HLA in healthy donors. A multiplex PCR was run with 60 Vbeta primers and 13 Jbeta primers. Repertoires were generated with immunoSEQ multiplex PCR, while TCRdb's copy carries only in-frame clones and drops some. There are 60,000 to 85,000 clones in the sample; roughly 82% occur only once, and approximately 20% lies in the top ten. Nominally healthy donors were sampled, though unrecorded immune exposures were likely. Deletions cut 5 bases from V and 4 bases from J, with 18 bases between. The CDR3 consists of 16 residues. Germline CDR1 reads SGHVS; CDR2 reads FQNEAQ.

Sequences were obtained from PBMCs. This sequence joins TRBV7-8 and TRBJ1-3; D is unclear. This receptor was taken from a man aged 65-85 years in good health and CMV-seropositive. CDR3 loop: CASSPGVGTGGNTIYF. The CDR3 DNA follows: TGTGCCAGCAGCCCCGGGGTGGGCACGGGGGGAAACACCATATATTTT.